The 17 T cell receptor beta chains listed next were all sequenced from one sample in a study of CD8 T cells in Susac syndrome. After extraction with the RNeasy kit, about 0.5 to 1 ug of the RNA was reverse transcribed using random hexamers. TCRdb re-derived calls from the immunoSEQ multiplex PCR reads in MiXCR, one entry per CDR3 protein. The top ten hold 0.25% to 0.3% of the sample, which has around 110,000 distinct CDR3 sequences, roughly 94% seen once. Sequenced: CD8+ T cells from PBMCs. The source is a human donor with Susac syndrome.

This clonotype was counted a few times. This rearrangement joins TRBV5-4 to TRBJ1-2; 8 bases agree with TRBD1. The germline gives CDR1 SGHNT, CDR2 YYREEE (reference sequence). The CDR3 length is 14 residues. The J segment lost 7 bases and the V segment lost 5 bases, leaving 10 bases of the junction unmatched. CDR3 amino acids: CASSRPSTGAGYTF. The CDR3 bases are TGTGCCAGCAGTCGGCCCTCGACAGGGGCTGGCTACACCTTC.

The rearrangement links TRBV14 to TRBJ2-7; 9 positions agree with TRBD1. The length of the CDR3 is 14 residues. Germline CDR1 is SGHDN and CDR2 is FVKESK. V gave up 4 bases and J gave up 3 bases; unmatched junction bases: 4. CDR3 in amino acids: CASSRRDRDYEQYF. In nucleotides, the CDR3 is TGTGCCAGCAGCCGCCGGGACAGGGACTACGAGCAGTACTTC. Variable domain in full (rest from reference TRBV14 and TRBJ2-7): EAGVTQFPSHSVIEKGQTVTLRCDPISGHDNLYWYRRVMGKEIKFLLHFVKESKQDESGMPNNRFLAERTGGTYSTLKVQPAELEDSGVYFCASSRRDRDYEQYFGPGTRLTVT.

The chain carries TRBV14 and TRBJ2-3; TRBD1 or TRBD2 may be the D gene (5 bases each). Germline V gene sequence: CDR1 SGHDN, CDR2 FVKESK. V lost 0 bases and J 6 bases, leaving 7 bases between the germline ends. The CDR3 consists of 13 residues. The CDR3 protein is CASSQDRDDTQYF. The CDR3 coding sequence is TGTGCCAGCAGCCAAGACCGGGACGATACGCAGTATTTT.

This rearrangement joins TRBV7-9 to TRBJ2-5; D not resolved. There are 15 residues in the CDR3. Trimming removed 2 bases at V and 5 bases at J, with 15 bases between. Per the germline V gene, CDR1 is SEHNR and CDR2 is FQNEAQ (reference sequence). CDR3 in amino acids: CASSLPSLMGETQYF. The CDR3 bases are TGTGCCAGCAGCTTACCCTCGTTGATGGGGGAGACCCAGTACTTC.

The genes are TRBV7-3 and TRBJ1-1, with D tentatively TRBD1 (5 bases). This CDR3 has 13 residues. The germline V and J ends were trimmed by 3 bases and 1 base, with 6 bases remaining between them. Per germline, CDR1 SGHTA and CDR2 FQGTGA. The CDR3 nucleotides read TGTGCCAGCAGCTTCACAGGGAACACTGAAGCTTTCTTT. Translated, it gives CASSFTGNTEAFF.

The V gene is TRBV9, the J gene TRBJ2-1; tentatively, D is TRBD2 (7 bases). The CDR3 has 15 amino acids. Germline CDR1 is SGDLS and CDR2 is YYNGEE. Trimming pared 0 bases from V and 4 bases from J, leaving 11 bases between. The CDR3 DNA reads TGTGCCAGCAGCGTAGCGGGGGGCTGGTACAATGAGCAGTTCTTC. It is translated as CASSVAGGWYNEQFF.

The CDR3 region has the DNA TGTGCCAGCAGTGAAAGGGCAGAAGTAAATCAGCCCCAGCATTTT. Its translation: CASSERAEVNQPQHF. This chain connects TRBV2 to TRBJ1-5; D is unclear. Germline values: CDR1 SNHLY, CDR2 FYNNEI. CDR3 length: 15 residues. Trimming stripped 2 bases from V and 4 bases from J, with 12 bases between.

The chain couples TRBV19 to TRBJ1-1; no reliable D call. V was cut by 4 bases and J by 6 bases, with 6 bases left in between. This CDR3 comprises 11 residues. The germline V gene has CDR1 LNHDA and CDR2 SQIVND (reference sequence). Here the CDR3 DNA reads TGTGCCAGTAGTAGGAAGGCTGAAGCTTTCTTT. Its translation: CASSRKAEAFF.

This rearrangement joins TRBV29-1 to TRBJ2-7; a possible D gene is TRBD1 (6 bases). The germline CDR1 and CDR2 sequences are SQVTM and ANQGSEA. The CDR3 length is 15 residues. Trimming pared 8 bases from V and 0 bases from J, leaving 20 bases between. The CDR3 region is CSIYTGKQGSYEQYF. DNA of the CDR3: TGCAGCATTTACACAGGGAAACAAGGCTCCTACGAGCAGTACTTC.

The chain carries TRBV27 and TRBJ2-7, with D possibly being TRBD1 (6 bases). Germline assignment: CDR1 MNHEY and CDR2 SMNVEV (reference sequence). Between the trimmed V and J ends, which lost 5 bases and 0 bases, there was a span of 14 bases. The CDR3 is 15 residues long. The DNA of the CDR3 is TGTGCCAGCAGTATCGGCAGGGGTGGCTCCTACGAGCAGTACTTC. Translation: CASSIGRGGSYEQYF.

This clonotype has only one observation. The CDR3 reads CASSPGRTYEQYF. The CDR3, as DNA: TGTGCCAGCAGCCCAGGACGGACCTACGAGCAGTACTTC. The rearrangement uses TRBV7-9 and TRBJ2-7; D is uncertain. V was shortened by 5 bases and J by 2 bases, with 10 bases between the two germline ends. In germline, CDR1 is SEHNR, CDR2 FQNEAQ (reference sequence). This CDR3 is 13 amino acids long. Filled out from reference TRBV7-9 and TRBJ2-7, the complete variable domain reads DTGVSQNPRHKITKRGQNVTFRCDPISEHNRLYWYRQTLGQGPEFLTYFQNEAQLEKSRLLSDRFSAERPKGSFSTLEIQRTEQGDSAMYLCASSPGRTYEQYFGPGTRLTVT.

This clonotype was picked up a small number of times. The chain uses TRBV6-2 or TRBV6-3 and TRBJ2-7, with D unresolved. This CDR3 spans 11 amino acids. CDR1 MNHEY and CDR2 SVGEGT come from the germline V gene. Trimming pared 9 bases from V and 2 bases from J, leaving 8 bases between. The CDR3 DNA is TGTGCCAGTTCGGGCGCCTACGAGCAGTACTTC. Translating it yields CASSGAYEQYF.

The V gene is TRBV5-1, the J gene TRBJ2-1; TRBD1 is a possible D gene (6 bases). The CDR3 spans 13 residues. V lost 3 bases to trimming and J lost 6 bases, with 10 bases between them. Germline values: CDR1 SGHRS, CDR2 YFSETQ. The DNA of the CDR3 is TGCGCCAGCAGCTCTACAGGGAGCAATGAGCAGTTCTTC. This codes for CASSSTGSNEQFF.

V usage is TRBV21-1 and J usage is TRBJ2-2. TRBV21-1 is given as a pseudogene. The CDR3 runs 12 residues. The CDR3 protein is CASAQGTGELFF. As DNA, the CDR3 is TGTGCCAGCGCACAGGGAACCGGGGAGCTGTTTTTT.

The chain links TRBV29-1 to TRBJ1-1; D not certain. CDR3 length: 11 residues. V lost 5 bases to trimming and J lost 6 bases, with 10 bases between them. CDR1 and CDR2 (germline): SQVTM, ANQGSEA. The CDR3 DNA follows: TGCAGCGTTCCCTGGGCGCCTGAAGCTTTCTTT. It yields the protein CSVPWAPEAFF.

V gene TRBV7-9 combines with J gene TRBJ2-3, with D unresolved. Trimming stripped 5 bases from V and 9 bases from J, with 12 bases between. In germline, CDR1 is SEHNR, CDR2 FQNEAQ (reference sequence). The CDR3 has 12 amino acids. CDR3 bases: TGTGCCAGCAGCACGGAGAGAAGGACGCAGTATTTT. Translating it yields CASSTERRTQYF.

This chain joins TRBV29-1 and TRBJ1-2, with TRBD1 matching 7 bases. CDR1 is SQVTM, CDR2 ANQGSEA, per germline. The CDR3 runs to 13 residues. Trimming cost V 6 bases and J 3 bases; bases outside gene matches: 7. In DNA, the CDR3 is TGCAGCGTCCCCCGGAGGGGGCACTATGGCTACACCTTC. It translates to CSVPRRGHYGYTF.